The 10 T cell receptor beta chains below were found in one sample sequenced in a study of blood T cell repertoires in COVID-19. The protocol was immunoSEQ multiplex PCR, while the TCRdb copy is restricted to in-frame clones and leaves out a portion. The repertoire holds about 250,000 clones, more than 80% seen once, with around 6% in the top ten. The sample consisted of peripheral blood. The receptor set was obtained from a human donor in a cohort sampled during active COVID-19.

The chain is built from TRBV28 and TRBJ2-7; 9 bases fit TRBD1. This CDR3 comprises 14 residues. CDR1 is MDHEN and CDR2 is SYDVKM in the germline V gene. V lost 5 bases to trimming and J lost 4 bases; unmatched junction nucleotides: 6. CDR3 nucleotides: TGTGCCAGCAGTCTTTCTGACAGGGGGTACGAGCAGTACTTC. It translates to CASSLSDRGYEQYF.

This clone appeared a few times. The rearrangement uses TRBV18 and TRBJ2-5, with 7 bases lining up with TRBD1. CDR1 and CDR2 from the germline V gene are KGHSH and LQKENI. CDR3 size: 13 residues. V dropped 6 bases and J dropped 3; count of bases not matched to a gene: 4. CDR3 in amino acids: CASSTGFEETQYF. CDR3 nucleotides: TGTGCCAGCTCGACAGGGTTTGAAGAGACCCAGTACTTC.

The chain combines TRBV19 with TRBJ1-5, with a possible D match to TRBD1 (6 bases). V gave up 6 bases and J gave up 7 bases, with 13 bases separating them. CDR3 length: 13 amino acids. Germline lookup yields CDR1 LNHDA and CDR2 SQIVND (reference sequence). CDR3 protein: CASSSGVAQPQHF. CDR3 DNA sequence: TGTGCCAGTAGCTCAGGGGTCGCCCAGCCCCAGCATTTT.

V and J are TRBV7-8 and TRBJ2-2; perhaps TRBD1 as D (5 bases). The CDR3 sequence is 17 residues long. The germline V and J ends were trimmed by 5 bases and 4 bases, with 20 bases remaining between them. Germline V gives CDR1 SGHVS, CDR2 FQNEAQ. The CDR3 loop reads CASSPPRFQGSTGELFF. The CDR3 DNA reads as TGTGCCAGCAGCCCCCCAAGATTCCAGGGAAGCACCGGGGAGCTGTTTTTT.

V and J are TRBV6-5 and TRBJ2-7; D is perhaps TRBD1 (6 bases). The CDR3 totals 14 residues. Per the germline V gene, CDR1 is MNHEY and CDR2 is SVGAGI. Trimming stripped 0 bases from V and 1 base from J, with 7 bases between. In nucleotides, the CDR3 is TGTGCCAGCAGTTACTCCAGGGGTTCCTACGAGCAGTACTTC. Translation: CASSYSRGSYEQYF.

The chain has TRBV19 and TRBJ2-2; 8 bases match TRBD1. Germline V gene lookup returns CDR1 LNHDA and CDR2 SQIVND (reference sequence). The ends lost 6 bases at V and 6 bases at J; junction bases unmatched: 3. The CDR3 totals 13 residues. For the CDR3, the DNA is TGTGCCAGTAGCCAGACAGGGGCCGGGGAGCTGTTTTTT. It specifies CASSQTGAGELFF.

The CDR3 nucleotides read TGTGCCAGCAGCTCCCCGGCTAGGACAAGGGACTACACCTTC. This sequence encodes CASSSPARTRDYTF. The chain combines TRBV11-2 with TRBJ1-2; possibly TRBD1 for D (5 bases). This CDR3 contains 14 residues. V shed 4 bases and J shed 10 bases, with 19 bases lying between them. CDR1 is SGHAT, CDR2 FQNNGV, per germline.

This rearrangement joins TRBV6-5 to TRBJ2-7, with 7 bases identical to TRBD2. Trimming cost V 0 bases and J 0 bases; bases outside gene matches: 5. Per germline, CDR1 MNHEY and CDR2 SVGAGI. The CDR3 sequence is 16 residues long. The CDR3 loop reads CASSYSKWGGSYEQYF. The CDR3, as DNA: TGTGCCAGCAGTTACTCGAAGTGGGGGGGCTCCTACGAGCAGTACTTC.

The J gene is TRBJ2-5, the V gene TRBV19; 11 positions match TRBD2. The V gene end was trimmed by 7 bases and the J gene end by 5 bases; junction bases not matched to a gene: 9. Germline loops: CDR1 LNHDA, CDR2 SQIVND (reference sequence). The CDR3 consists of 15 residues. CDR3: CASTVTSGVGETQYF. The CDR3, as DNA: TGTGCCAGTACCGTGACTAGCGGGGTAGGGGAGACCCAGTACTTC. The variable domain in full, completed from reference TRBV19 and TRBJ2-5, reads DGGITQSPKYLFRKEGQNVTLSCEQNLNHDAMYWYRQDPGQGLRLIYYSQIVNDFQKGDIAEGYSVSREKKESFPLTVTSAQKNPTAFYLCASTVTSGVGETQYFGPGTRLLVL.

The V and J genes are TRBV6-5 and TRBJ1-4, with 9 bases aligning to TRBD1. V trimming: 6 bases; J trimming: 7 bases; junction bases outside the gene matches: 3. The CDR3 extends over 13 amino acids. Germline V gene lookup returns CDR1 MNHEY and CDR2 SVGAGI. CDR3 loop: CASRLTGGEKLFF. DNA of the CDR3: TGTGCCAGCAGGTTGACAGGGGGTGAAAAACTGTTTTTT.